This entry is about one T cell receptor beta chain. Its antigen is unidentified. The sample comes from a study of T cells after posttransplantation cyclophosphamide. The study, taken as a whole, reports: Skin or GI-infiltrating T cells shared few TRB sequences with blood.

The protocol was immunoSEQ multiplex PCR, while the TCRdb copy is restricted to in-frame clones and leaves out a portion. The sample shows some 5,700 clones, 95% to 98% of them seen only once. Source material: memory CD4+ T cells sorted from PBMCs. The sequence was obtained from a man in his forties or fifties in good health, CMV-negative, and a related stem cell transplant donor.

The CDR3 bases are TGTGCCAGCAGCTCTAAACAGGGGAGGGAAAAACTGTTTTTT. This sequence encodes CASSSKQGREKLFF. The chain has TRBV5-4 and TRBJ1-4; TRBD1 matches 7 bases. Germline V gene data show CDR1 as SGHNT and CDR2 as YYREEE (reference sequence). Trimming cost V 3 bases and J 8 bases; bases outside gene matches: 7. The CDR3 spans 14 residues.